These 5 T cell receptor beta chains came from one sample sequenced in a study of OX40 agonist ivuxolimab in advanced cancers. Produced via immunoSEQ multiplex PCR; TCRdb's table is partial and in-frame only. The sample includes about 94,000 clones, about 88% of them seen just once. The sequencing used CD4+ or CD8+ T cells sorted from blood, collected in a trial of the OX40 agonist ivuxolimab. These TCRs come from an adult with an advanced solid tumor such as melanoma, head and neck, liver or kidney cancer.

V gene TRBV18 combines with J gene TRBJ2-1, with unresolved D. V was pared by 5 bases and J by 0 bases, with 14 bases between. Germline CDR1 and CDR2: KGHSH and LQKENI. This CDR3 is built from 16 residues. Here the CDR3 reads CASSSRKVDSYNEQFF. The CDR3 nucleotides read TGTGCCAGCTCATCTAGGAAGGTGGACTCCTACAATGAGCAGTTCTTC.

The V call is TRBV6-1, the J call TRBJ1-2, with TRBD1 matching 7 bases. The CDR3 length is 12 residues. Germline CDR1 reads MNHNS; CDR2 reads SASEGT. With V trimmed by 10 bases and J by 1 base, 3 bases remained unmatched. As DNA, the CDR3 is TGTGCCATAAGACAGGGTAACTATGGCTACACCTTC. Residues: CAIRQGNYGYTF.

This chain connects TRBV29-1 to TRBJ1-2; TRBD1 aligns across 11 bases. The CDR3 is 13 amino acids. Looked up from germline, CDR1 is SQVTM and CDR2 is ANQGSEA. Trimming cost V 7 bases and J 2 bases; bases outside gene matches: 3. CDR3 sequence (DNA): TGCAGCGGTGGGACAGGGGGGAACTATGGCTACACCTTC. Its translation: CSGGTGGNYGYTF.

The rearrangement links TRBV7-2 to TRBJ2-6; D possibly corresponds to TRBD2 (7 bases). Trimming removed 4 bases at V and 3 bases at J, with 10 bases between. Per germline, CDR1 SGHTA and CDR2 FQGNSA. This CDR3 is built from 15 residues. The CDR3 here is CASSSGEGGANVLTF. In nucleotides, the CDR3 is TGTGCCAGCAGCTCAGGGGAGGGTGGGGCCAACGTCCTGACTTTC.

The V call is TRBV7-2, the J call TRBJ2-3; TRBD1 matches 9 bases. The CDR3 sequence is 14 residues long. V was clipped by 3 bases and J by 4 bases; unmatched bases: 2. Germline V gene lookup returns CDR1 SGHTA and CDR2 FQGNSA. The DNA of the CDR3 is TGTGCCAGCAGCTTGGGACAGGGATCAGATACGCAGTATTTT. It encodes CASSLGQGSDTQYF.